This T cell receptor (beta chain) was sequenced in a study of blood T cell repertoires in COVID-19. Whole-study context: Specimens from acute and convalescent COVID-19 originated in the United States, Italy and Spain. T cells, B-cell-depleted T cells, or PBMCs provided the cDNA or gDNA that served as material.

In germline, CDR1 is MDHEN, CDR2 SYDVKM. The trim removed 6 bases at V and 11 bases at J, leaving 8 bases unmatched. This CDR3 contains 14 residues. Assay used: immunoSEQ multiplex PCR; TCRdb lists only in-frame clones, some missing. The repertoire has some 140,000 clones, about 80% of them found once; the top ten carry 25% to 30%. The source of this sequence is a woman aged 60-75 years with acute or convalescent COVID-19. Material: peripheral blood. The chain links TRBV28 to TRBJ1-6; the match to TRBD1 covers 9 bases. The CDR3 region is CASRTGTGPAPLHF. Here the CDR3 DNA reads TGTGCCAGCAGGACCGGGACAGGGCCGGCACCCCTCCACTTT. Complete variable domain (other parts from reference TRBV28 and TRBJ1-6): DVKVTQSSRYLVKRTGEKVFLECVQDMDHENMFWYRQDPGLGLRLIYFSYDVKMKEKGDIPEGYSVSREKKERFSLILESASTNQTSMYLCASRTGTGPAPLHFGNGTRLTVT.